The sequence of this T cell receptor beta chain was determined in a study of shared clonotypes between healthy human individuals (TCRdb year 2020). With respect to the entire study: The cohort included a few men and a couple of women between 18 and 49 years of age. Libraries were prepared and TCR repertoires were sequenced by different laboratories using diverse techniques, in order to increase sequencing depth and limit assay-specific biases. To estimate repertoire size and how much clonotypes are shared between individuals, the study performed deep sequencing of blood TCR repertoires from roughly five healthy adults. Per donor, three plates each were used for CD4 naive and CD4 memory, two for CD8 naive, and one for CD8 memory. Per donor, leukapheresis produced somewhere between about 0.85 and 9.5 billion PBMCs.

Broad study findings and their caveats: Incomplete sequencing was indicated by rarefaction of sorted-subset datasets, despite the large sequencing depth. Larger estimated clonotype richness was generally found for naive subsets than for memory subsets. Sampling was limited to blood, and TCR repertoires in tissue likely differ from TCR repertoires in blood. The genetic and exposure-history diversity represented was limited by the small number of donors. When several donors were compared, the shared fraction of clonotypes was around 5% for naive CD4, less than 4% for naive CD8, more than 2% for memory CD4, and roughly 0.43% for memory CD8. Pairwise subsampling indicated that sequencing depth was expected to affect the degree of clonotype sharing among donors. Compared with non-shared clonotypes, the clonotypes found in all four sorted-subset donors had higher generation probabilities.

Healthy HIV-negative adults with no recently reported acute infections or vaccinations were included as donors. Every donor was a Caucasian adult residing in Nashville, Tennessee, USA. CD4+ T cells were enriched by magnetic negative selection; naive cells were then positively selected on CD45RA, and the negative fraction formed the memory subset. Blood was obtained by leukapheresis, after which PBMCs were separated by Ficoll-Histopaque density gradient centrifugation and cryopreserved in liquid nitrogen vapor phase. Analytical flow cytometry was used to check the purity and quantity of each magnetically sorted T cell population. Genomic DNA was isolated from each sorted fraction and quantified by UV absorbance on a Nanodrop 2000c. CDR1 SEHNR and CDR2 FQNEAQ were looked up in the germline V gene (reference sequence). The CDR3 sequence holds 14 residues, the cysteine and phenylalanine included. Of all the DNA, just the CDR3 is kept, 42 bases in frame from base 1. V is cut by 1 base and J by 4 bases, and the space between the germline ends is 11 bases.

Using the deep immunoSEQ assay, TCR CDR3 regions were amplified from genomic DNA by multiplex PCR. For each cell subset, the extracted genomic DNA was distributed evenly across all wells of several immunoSEQ 96-well plates, and each plate served as one replicate. For sorted subsets, each replicate PCR was loaded with roughly 190 ng genomic DNA, equivalent to roughly 30,000 T cell genomes. The purified libraries were quantified using a Qubit 3.0 fluorometer, sized with a Bioanalyzer 2100, and then quantified again using the KAPA Library Quantification kit. Every immunoSEQ 96-well plate was sequenced on a separate single-read 150-cycle Illumina NextSeq 550 flow cell. Per the source publication's procedure: The immunoSEQ output contained only junctional sequences without quality scores, so filtering could not match that applied to full-length reads. Sequences were annotated with PyIR, a Python wrapper for IgBLAST v1.9, using IMGT germline references to assign V/J genes and CDR3. Reads were removed for weak V/J assignments (E-value above 1e-6), missing CDR3, stop codons, out-of-frame junctions, or ambiguous translated residues. A V3J clonotype was defined by an identical inferred V gene, J gene, and CDR3 amino acid sequence. Percentage overlap between repertoires was computed as shared unique clonotypes divided by the size of the smaller repertoire. Richness of each repertoire was evaluated using RTK rarefaction, the Chao1 estimator, and Recon v2.1 estimates of unobserved clonotypes. Generation probabilities were computed with OLGA for all TCRbeta clonotypes obtained by the gDNA method from a handful of donors. In TCRdb, the immuneACCESS table is reduced to in-frame sequences with V and J assigned. These tables do not hold every clone; where another copy was compared, an unresolved V gene accounts for under half, and the others remain unexplained. The D gene and trimming were derived from the DNA, and the V and J assignments and clone size from that table. The table for this sample lists around 940,000 clones; 76% of them were counted only once. The top ten clonotypes cover over 1.3% of the sample.

This clone was picked up many times. Its antigen remains unidentified. No much larger clone is present one base from it, and per-base qualities are unavailable. The same CDR3 is also encoded by other DNA sequences in this sample. This chain joins TRBV7-9 to TRBJ2-7, and perhaps TRBD2 as D gene, on 6 matching bases. The sequencing sample was made of memory CD4+ T cells sorted from blood. The cell subset or site label on this specimen signifies: CD45RA-negative fraction. The source is a man between 18 and 35 years old in good health. CDR3 reads: CASSLGGGIYEQYF. The DNA sequence is TGTGCCAGCAGCTTAGGTGGCGGGATATACGAGCAGTACTTC. The CDR3, completed at both ends by the reference TRBV7-9 and TRBJ2-7 genes, gives the full variable domain DTGVSQNPRHKITKRGQNVTFRCDPISEHNRLYWYRQTLGQGPEFLTYFQNEAQLEKSRLLSDRFSAERPKGSFSTLEIQRTEQGDSAMYLCASSLGGGIYEQYFGPGTRLTVT.